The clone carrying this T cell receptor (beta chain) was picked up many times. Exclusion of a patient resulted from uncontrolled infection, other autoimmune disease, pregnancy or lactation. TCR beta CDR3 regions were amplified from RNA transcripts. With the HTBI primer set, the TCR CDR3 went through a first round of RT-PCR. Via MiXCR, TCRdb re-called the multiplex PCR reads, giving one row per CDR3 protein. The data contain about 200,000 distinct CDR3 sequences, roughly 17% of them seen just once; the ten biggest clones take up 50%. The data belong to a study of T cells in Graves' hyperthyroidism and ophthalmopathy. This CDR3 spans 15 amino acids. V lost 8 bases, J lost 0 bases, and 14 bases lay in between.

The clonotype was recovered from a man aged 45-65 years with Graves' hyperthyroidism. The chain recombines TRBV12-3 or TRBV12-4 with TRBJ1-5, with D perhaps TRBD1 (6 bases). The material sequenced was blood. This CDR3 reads CASRWGQNSNQPQHF. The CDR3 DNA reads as TGTGCCAGCCGCTGGGGGCAGAATAGCAATCAGCCCCAGCATTTT.